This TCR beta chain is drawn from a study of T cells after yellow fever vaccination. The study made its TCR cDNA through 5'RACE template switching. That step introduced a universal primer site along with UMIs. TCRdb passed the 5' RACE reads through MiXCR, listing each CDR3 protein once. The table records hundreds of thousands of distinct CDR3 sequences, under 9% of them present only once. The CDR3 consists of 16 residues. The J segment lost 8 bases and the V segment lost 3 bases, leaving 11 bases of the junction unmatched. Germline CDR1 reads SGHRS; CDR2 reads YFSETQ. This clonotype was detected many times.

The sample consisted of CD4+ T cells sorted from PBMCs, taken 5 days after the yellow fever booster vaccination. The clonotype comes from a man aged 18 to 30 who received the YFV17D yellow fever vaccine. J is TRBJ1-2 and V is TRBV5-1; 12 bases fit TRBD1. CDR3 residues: CASSSGQGAPLGGYTF. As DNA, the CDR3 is TGCGCCAGCAGCTCGGGACAGGGGGCGCCTTTGGGCGGCTACACCTTC.